This T cell receptor beta chain was captured by sequencing in a study of shared clonotypes between healthy human individuals. The CDR3 totals 16 residues. Losses at the gene ends were 0 bases for V and 1 base for J; bases not matched to a gene: 1. The germline V gene encodes CDR1 SGDLS and CDR2 YYNGEE. Profiling relied on immunoSEQ multiplex PCR, and the TCRdb table lists in-frame clones only, not all of them. The sample includes some 2,000,000 clones, approximately 95% of them seen just once. Turning to this clone: Other DNA variants within this sample encode the same CDR3.

This sequence was found in a man aged 18 to 30 in good health. V and J are TRBV9 and TRBJ2-5; 12 bases align to TRBD2. Input material: naive CD4+ T cells sorted from blood. The subset is: CD45RA+ positively selected. CDR3 sequence: CASSVVLAGGQETQYF. The CDR3 coding sequence is TGTGCCAGCAGCGTAGTACTAGCGGGGGGCCAAGAGACCCAGTACTTC.